Each of the 25 T cell receptor beta chains below was sequenced from the same sample in a study of CD8+CD57+ T cells in acquired aplastic anemia. TCR beta VDJ combinations and CDR3 sequences were profiled from genomic DNA. TCRdb recomputed calls from the reads with MiXCR, one row per CDR3 protein. The sample lists about 420,000 distinct CDR3 sequences; roughly 68% were seen once. Sequences were obtained from sorted CD4+, CD8+, or CD8+CD57+ T cells (not recorded which) from PBMCs. Receptor source: a human donor in good health, serving as a control.

This clonotype has just one count. This chain links TRBV5-1 with TRBJ2-7; D gene ambiguous. Germline CDR1 and CDR2: SGHRS and YFSETQ. There are 15 residues in the CDR3. V lost 0 bases and J 0 bases, leaving 10 bases between the germline ends. CDR3 nucleotide sequence: TGCGCCAGCAGCTTGGGGGCGTCAGACTCCTACGAGCAGTACTTC. This sequence encodes CASSLGASDSYEQYF.

The gene calls are TRBV10-2 and TRBJ1-1; 7 nucleotides agree with TRBD1. CDR1 and CDR2 (germline): WSHSY, SAAADI. The CDR3 contains 13 residues. V lost 3 bases to trimming and J lost 14 bases; unmatched junction nucleotides: 12. The CDR3 protein is CASSDRGEAESFF. Here the CDR3 DNA reads TGCGCCAGCAGTGACAGGGGGGAAGCTGAATCCTTCTTT.

Ten or more counts support this clonotype. The chain joins TRBV6-1 to TRBJ1-2; 9 bases are shared with TRBD1. Germline CDR1 is MNHNS and CDR2 is SASEGT. After removal of 6 bases from V and 7 bases from J, the junction contained 15 bases not matched to a gene. The CDR3 sequence is 16 residues long. Written as DNA, the CDR3 is TGTGCCAGCAGGGAAACAGGGGGCGCGTTGTCTCGTGGCTACACCTTC. Protein: CASRETGGALSRGYTF.

This chain uses TRBV5-1 with TRBJ2-2; D tentatively reads TRBD1 or TRBD2 (6 bases each). The CDR3 sequence is 15 residues long. Trimming cost V 0 bases and J 14 bases, with 20 bases left between them. Germline V lookup: CDR1 SGHRS, CDR2 YFSETQ. Here the CDR3 DNA reads TGCGCCAGCAGCTTGGGGGGGGACACCACTGAAGCTCTGTTTTTT. Its protein product is CASSLGGDTTEALFF.

In the case of this clonotype: Here the CDR3 omits its conserved ending phenylalanine or tryptophan, so a read error is the likely source. The limits of the CDR3 on the DNA are not certain, so only TCRdb's listed CDR3 is given. The J gene is TRBJ1-1, the V gene TRBV20-1. The CDR3 numbers 8 amino acids, ends counted. Looked up from germline, CDR1 is DFQATT and CDR2 is SNEGSKA (reference sequence). The CDR3: CSASLEFY.

The chain couples TRBV20-1 to TRBJ1-4; D gene ambiguous. The end of the DNA aligns better with TRBJ1-3, so the J call may be wrong. CDR1 and CDR2 (germline): DFQATT, SNEGSKA (reference sequence). The CDR3 sequence is 17 residues long. CDR3: CSAREYLSGSSGNTIYF. The DNA of the CDR3 is TGCAGTGCTAGGGAATATTTGAGCGGGAGCTCTGGAAACACCATATATTTT.

This clonotype was picked up many times. The genes are TRBV19 and TRBJ2-7; 7 bases are a match to TRBD1. The V gene's germline CDR1 is LNHDA and CDR2 SQIVND (reference sequence). J lost 2 bases, V lost 5 bases, and 6 bases had no gene match. This CDR3 spans 14 amino acids. In DNA form, the CDR3 reads TGTGCCAGTAGTGCTACCGGGACAGCCTACGAGCAGTACTTC. Translating it yields CASSATGTAYEQYF.

This clonotype was seen a few times. No conserved phenylalanine or tryptophan is present at the end of the CDR3, so a read error is the likely explanation. This chain connects TRBV9 to TRBJ1-1, with D unresolved. V lost 1 base to trimming and J lost 3 bases, with 7 bases between them. Germline lookup yields CDR1 SGDLS and CDR2 YYNGEE. The CDR3 covers 13 residues. The DNA of the CDR3 is TGTGCCAGCAGCGTAATGTTGGACACTGAAGCTTTCCTT. This translates into CASSVMLDTEAFL.

This clonotype was seen more than once but under ten times. The J gene is TRBJ2-7, the V gene TRBV25-1; D is unclear. With 6 bases removed from V and 2 bases from J, the gap between germline ends came to 14 bases. Germline values: CDR1 MGHDK, CDR2 SYGVNS. The length of the CDR3 is 14 residues. CDR3 in DNA: TGTGCCAGCAGCGTTTCGGATCCAACCTACGAGCAGTACTTC. This encodes CASSVSDPTYEQYF.

This clonotype was observed a few times. This chain joins TRBV15 and TRBJ1-5; D ambiguous. Germline CDR1 LNHNV, CDR2 YYDKDF (reference sequence). There are 13 residues in the CDR3. Trimming took off 4 bases at V and 12 bases at J, with 16 bases between the two ends. The DNA of the CDR3 is TGTGCCACCAGCACCATAAGCCGGTATGGCCAGCATTTT. It encodes CATSTISRYGQHF. The full variable domain, rest sourced from reference TRBV15 and TRBJ1-5, is DAMVIQNPRYQVTQFGKPVTLSCSQTLNHNVMYWYQQKSSQAPKLLFHYYDKDFNNEADTPDNFQSRRPNTSFCFLDIRSPGLGDTAMYLCATSTISRYGQHFGDGTRLSIL.

The chain is built from TRBV7-9 and TRBJ2-7; 8 bases align to TRBD1. This CDR3 spans 15 amino acids. V dropped 5 bases and J dropped 8; count of bases not matched to a gene: 14. CDR1 SEHNR and CDR2 FQNEAQ come from the germline V gene (reference sequence). The CDR3 region is CASSAQPTGVAQQYF. The CDR3 region has the DNA TGTGCCAGCAGCGCGCAACCGACAGGGGTCGCCCAGCAGTACTTC.

Concerning this clonotype itself: One junction end does not reproduce the germline sequence, and a read error may be involved. The J gene is TRBJ2-5, the V gene TRBV10-3; unclear D gene. Germline loops: CDR1 ENHRY, CDR2 SYGVKD. The CDR3 covers 13 residues. This chain's CDR3 is CAISYNRQMTPAF. CDR3 in DNA: TGTGCCATCAGTTATAACCGGCAAATGACCCCAGCATTC.

A note on this clonotype: A read error may explain this, as a much larger clone is one base away. The CDR3 does not close with the conserved phenylalanine or tryptophan, likely indicating a read error. V is TRBV18 and J is TRBJ1-1; possibly TRBD1 for D (6 bases). The CDR3 consists of 14 residues. Trimming stripped 1 base from V and 6 bases from J, with 12 bases between. CDR1 and CDR2 from the germline V gene are KGHSH and LQKENI. The CDR3 here is CASSPLVSGAEAFL. In DNA form, the CDR3 reads TGTGCCAGCTCACCACTGGTTTCAGGGGCTGAAGCTTTCCTT.

About this clonotype: The germline gene is not matched at one end of the junction; a read error may be the cause. The chain employs TRBV7-3 and TRBJ1-6; possible D gene TRBD1, 6 bases. CDR3 size: 15 residues. Looked up from germline, CDR1 is SGHTA and CDR2 is FQGTGA. Written as DNA, the CDR3 is TGTGCCACCAGCAGCGGACACAGGGAAAGACCACCCCACCACTTT. As protein: CATSSGHRERPPHHF. Looking up the rest from reference TRBV7-3 and TRBJ1-6 gives the full variable domain: GAGVSQTPSNKVTEKGKYVELRCDPISGHTALYWYRQSLGQGPEFLIYFQGTGAADDSGLPNDRFFAVRPEGSVSTLKIQRTERGDSAVYLCATSSGHRERPPHHFGNGTRLTVT.

The chain employs TRBV20-1 and TRBJ1-5, with D tentatively TRBD1 (5 bases). The CDR3 spans 14 residues. Germline loops: CDR1 DFQATT, CDR2 SNEGSKA (reference sequence). The V end was cut by 0 bases, the J end by 8 bases, with 14 bases between. The CDR3: CSARDRVGAKPQHF. The CDR3 coding sequence is TGCAGTGCTAGAGATCGGGTAGGGGCCAAGCCCCAGCATTTT.

As regards this clonotype: This may be a read error, as it is one base from a much larger clone. The chain is built from TRBV6-2 or TRBV6-3 and TRBJ1-5, with D hard to call. This CDR3 is 14 amino acids long. Germline values: CDR1 MNHEY, CDR2 SVGEGT. The V and J ends lost 1 base and 0 bases respectively, with 4 bases between them. The CDR3 sequence is CASSYFISNQPQHF. The DNA for the CDR3 is TGTGCCAGCAGTTACTTCATTAGCAATCAGCCCCAGCATTTT.

This clonotype has at least ten counts. The chain uses TRBV4-3 and TRBJ2-5; the D call may be TRBD1 or TRBD2 (5 bases each). The CDR3 is 14 amino acids. Trimming stripped 4 bases from V and 4 bases from J, with 13 bases between. The germline CDR1 and CDR2 sequences are LGHNA and YSLEER. Here the CDR3 reads CASSPGTALETQYF. The DNA of the CDR3 is TGCGCCAGCAGCCCCGGGACCGCACTAGAGACCCAGTACTTC.

This rearrangement joins TRBV12-3 or TRBV12-4 to TRBJ2-3; 8 bases align to TRBD2. The CDR3 contains 15 residues. V lost 5 bases and J lost 6; bases outside the gene matches: 10. The CDR3 nucleotides read TGTGCCAGCAGTCCCCGGGGGGGGCCCCGGGATACGCAGTATTTT. Translated: CASSPRGGPRDTQYF.

As concerns this clonotype: The final CDR3 position lacks the conserved phenylalanine or tryptophan, pointing to a likely read error. The DNA is omitted, as the CDR3 cannot be located on it reliably, and the CDR3 follows TCRdb's listing. The J gene is TRBJ2-7, the V gene TRBV14; the DNA was not used to check the table's D call, TRBD1. Germline V CDR1 and CDR2: SGHDN, FVKESK. The length of the CDR3 is 12 amino acids, counting both ends. The CDR3 here is CASSPDYTGRSN.

As concerns this clonotype: The CDR3 does not end in the conserved phenylalanine or tryptophan, so this is likely a read error. It is unclear where the CDR3 begins or ends on the DNA, so no DNA is shown, and the CDR3 is as TCRdb lists it. The V and J genes are TRBV6-2 or TRBV6-3 and TRBJ1-1; the table's TRBD1 call for D was not verified on the DNA. Germline V gene lookup returns CDR1 MNHEY and CDR2 SVGEGT. The CDR3 has 17 residues if both end residues are counted. This chain's CDR3 is CASSYQLSNPLNNQPQH.

With regard to this clonotype: Relative to the germline gene, one junction end is altered; a read error may explain this. The chain uses TRBV7-8 and TRBJ2-7; the D gene is possibly TRBD1 (5 bases). In germline, CDR1 is SGHVS, CDR2 FQNEAQ. The CDR3 runs 13 residues. The DNA for the CDR3 is TGCAGCAGCAGGGCCCAGGACGTCTACGAGCAGTACTTC. Residues: CSSRAQDVYEQYF. Full variable domain (outside the CDR3, taken from reference TRBV7-8 and TRBJ2-7): GAGVSQSPRYKVAKRGQDVALRCDPISGHVSLFWYQQALGQGPEFLTYFQNEAQLDKSGLPSDRFFAERPEGSVSTLKIQRTQQEDSAVYLCSSRAQDVYEQYFGPGTRLTVT.

As to this clonotype: At one of its ends the junction is not consistent with the germline gene, which may arise from a read error. The rearrangement links TRBV2 to TRBJ2-5; D tentatively fits TRBD1 or TRBD2 (5 bases each). The germline V gene has CDR1 SNHLY and CDR2 FYNNEI. The CDR3 sequence is 13 residues long. In DNA, the CDR3 is TGTGCCAGCAGTGTTGGGGACCAAGCAGACACGCAGTTC. Translating it yields CASSVGDQADTQF.

Worth noting for this clonotype: A much larger clonotype is one base distant, so this may be a read error. The V call is TRBV7-6, the J call TRBJ2-7; D tentatively reads TRBD1 or TRBD2 (6 bases each). From germline, CDR1 is SGHVS and CDR2 FNYEAQ. The V end was cut by 5 bases, the J end by 7 bases, with 24 bases between. This CDR3 is 16 amino acids long. The DNA for the CDR3 is TGTGCCAGCAGCCAACAGGGAGGAACAGGGACCCATGAGCAGTACTTC. As protein: CASSQQGGTGTHEQYF.

This chain uses TRBV5-1 with TRBJ1-5, with a tentative D call TRBD1 (6 bases). The CDR3 is 16 residues long. The V gene's germline CDR1 is SGHRS and CDR2 YFSETQ. Trimming took 9 bases from V and 0 from J, leaving 19 bases between them. CDR3 amino acids: CATPGGRTDSNQPQHF. The CDR3 DNA follows: TGCGCCACCCCCGGGGGGAGGACAGATAGCAATCAGCCCCAGCATTTT.

This sequence joins TRBV20-1 and TRBJ1-3; 9 nucleotides align to TRBD1. Trimming cost V 0 bases and J 4 bases; bases outside gene matches: 4. The CDR3 has 15 residues. The germline V gene has CDR1 DFQATT and CDR2 SNEGSKA (reference sequence). For the CDR3, the DNA is TGCAGTGCTAGAGATGGGACAGGGAGGGGAAACACCATATATTTT. It specifies CSARDGTGRGNTIYF.